This T cell receptor beta chain was profiled in a study of cytomegalovirus exposure and HLA in healthy donors. PCR employed 60 Vbeta and 13 Jbeta primers. The table came from immunoSEQ multiplex PCR; TCRdb's copy has only in-frame clones and leaves some out. The sample holds approximately 150,000 clones; approximately 84% are singletons and the top ten take more than 1.5%. Germline CDR1 and CDR2: SGHNT and YYREEE (reference sequence). The length of the CDR3 is 15 residues. V was clipped by 5 bases and J by 0 bases; unmatched bases: 5. This TCR was recovered from a woman in her thirties or forties in good health and CMV-seronegative. The genes are TRBV5-4 and TRBJ2-1, with 7 bases fitting TRBD1. Sequencing input: PBMCs. The CDR3 loop is CASRGDRDSYNEQFF. The CDR3 region has the DNA TGTGCCAGCAGGGGAGACAGGGACTCCTACAATGAGCAGTTCTTC.